The 8 T cell receptor beta chains in this list originate from one sample, sequenced in a study of T cell responses to AZD1222 COVID-19 vaccine. Assay used: immunoSEQ multiplex PCR; TCRdb lists only in-frame clones, some missing. The sample comprises tens of thousands of clones, approximately 89% of which are singletons, and about 9% rests with the top ten. Sequenced material: peripheral blood, taken 28 days after the second AZD1222 dose. These receptors were taken from an adult who received the AZD1222 COVID-19 vaccine.

The chain couples TRBV4-3 to TRBJ1-5, with D possibly matching TRBD1 (5 bases). CDR3 size: 15 residues. V was cut by 0 bases and J by 6 bases, with 12 bases left in between. Per the germline V gene, CDR1 is LGHNA and CDR2 is YSLEER. The DNA for the CDR3 is TGCGCCAGCAGCCAAGATTCAAAGGGGCGTCAGCCCCAGCATTTT. This encodes CASSQDSKGRQPQHF.

V is TRBV4-2 and J is TRBJ1-2, with D perhaps matching TRBD1 (5 bases). CDR3 length: 15 residues. From germline, CDR1 is LGHNA and CDR2 YNFKEQ. The V end was cut by 0 bases, the J end by 5 bases, with 13 bases between. CDR3 DNA: TGTGCCAGCAGCCAAGAGGGGGAGGTGCAGTATGGCTACACCTTC. It encodes CASSQEGEVQYGYTF.

This rearrangement joins TRBV6-1 to TRBJ1-2; D not certain. CDR3 length equals 13 residues. Trimming cost V 2 bases and J 7 bases, with 11 bases left between them. Germline CDR1 and CDR2: MNHNS and SASEGT. The CDR3 protein is CASSELVGSGYTF. The CDR3 DNA follows: TGTGCCAGCAGTGAATTGGTGGGCAGTGGCTACACCTTC.

This chain uses TRBV24-1 with TRBJ2-5; 10 bases line up with TRBD2. This CDR3 comprises 17 residues. CDR1 and CDR2 (germline): KGHDR, SFDVKD. J gave up 3 bases and V 3 bases, and 9 bases lay outside the gene matches. The CDR3: CATSDPSGTSVKETQYF. CDR3 sequence (DNA): TGTGCCACCAGTGATCCCTCCGGGACTAGCGTAAAAGAGACCCAGTACTTC.

V usage is TRBV3-1 (or the pseudogene TRBV3-2) and J usage is TRBJ2-1, with D unresolved. Germline loops: CDR1 LGHDT, CDR2 YNNKEL (reference sequence). Between the trimmed V and J ends, which lost 3 bases and 12 bases, there was a span of 9 bases. The CDR3 has 11 residues. The CDR3, as DNA: TGTGCCAGCAGCCAGAAGTGGCGGCAGTTCTTC. It encodes CASSQKWRQFF.

V gene TRBV5-1 combines with J gene TRBJ1-2; possible D gene TRBD1, 6 bases. This CDR3 spans 14 amino acids. The V end lost 5 bases, the J end lost 2 bases, and 13 bases lay between the germline ends. Germline V CDR1 and CDR2: SGHRS, YFSETQ. CDR3 nucleotides: TGCGCCAGCAGTCGGGAGGGGGGAAACTATGGCTACACCTTC. Protein sequence: CASSREGGNYGYTF.

About this clone itself: The sample has other DNA sequences that encode this CDR3 too. The chain combines TRBV19 with TRBJ1-1; D not resolved. CDR3 length equals 13 residues. Trimming removed 3 bases from V and 3 bases from J, with 8 bases in between. The germline V gene has CDR1 LNHDA and CDR2 SQIVND (reference sequence). The CDR3 spells CASSIWGDTEAFF. Written as DNA, the CDR3 is TGTGCCAGTAGTATTTGGGGTGACACTGAAGCTTTCTTT. Using reference TRBV19 and TRBJ1-1 for the parts outside the CDR3, the full variable domain is DGGITQSPKYLFRKEGQNVTLSCEQNLNHDAMYWYRQDPGQGLRLIYYSQIVNDFQKGDIAEGYSVSREKKESFPLTVTSAQKNPTAFYLCASSIWGDTEAFFGQGTRLTVV.

This rearrangement joins TRBV2 to TRBJ2-3; D might be TRBD2 (6 bases). The ends were cut back, 0 bases at V and 0 bases at J, with 7 bases in the middle. The CDR3 covers 15 residues. Germline CDR1 is SNHLY and CDR2 is FYNNEI. The CDR3 sequence: CASSEAGTSTDTQYF. CDR3 nucleotide sequence: TGTGCCAGCAGTGAAGCGGGGACTAGCACAGATACGCAGTATTTT.